This T cell receptor beta chain was obtained from a study of post-analysis software for immune sequencing data (dated by TCRdb to between 2015 and 2017). The study in broad terms: Recorded disease courses included relapsing-remitting, secondary progressive and progressive-relapsing multiple sclerosis, with some patients lacking subtype annotation. The patient repertoires were compared against about 10 previously published healthy control repertoires obtained from donors aged roughly 6 to 26 years. A subset of samples was prepared in parallel using single-end sample barcoding, then pooled and co-amplified after Illumina adapter ligation.

To demonstrate the VDJtools post-analysis software, the study profiled TCR beta repertoires from the peripheral blood of around 13 young patients with multiple sclerosis. The multiple sclerosis patients were children and adolescents ranging in age from 6 to 15 years. Taken from the germline V gene, the CDR1 and CDR2 loops are SGHRS and YFSETQ. Trimming accounts for 3 bases at V and 7 bases at J, while the number of junction bases matched to no gene is 17. CDR3 length: 18 amino acids, cysteine to phenylalanine. Only the CDR3 DNA stays, 54 bases, in frame from base 1. Note on this clonotype: Its binding antigen is unknown. Base qualities are not recorded, but no much larger clone differs from it by a single base.

The library was prepared using PCR. The data were produced on an Illumina HiSeq 2500. To reduce PCR and sequencing biases, unique molecular identifiers were incorporated into the TCR beta cDNA libraries. About 500,000 cDNA molecules were obtained for every 1 to 10 million input T cells, so each molecule roughly corresponded to one T cell. The same protocol used for the earlier healthy control dataset was applied to prepare and sequence the patient libraries. Within a given batch, samples were prepared together, multiplexed and sequenced on the same HiSeq lane. The paper's data handling went like this. Raw barcoded reads were processed with MIGEC, discarding single-read molecular identifier groups before consensus assembly and CDR3 extraction. VDJtools was used for post-analysis of the clonotype tables, with diversity normalized by down-sampling every dataset to the smallest sample size. To correct batch-related cross-sample contamination, repertoire overlap clustering matched CDR3 amino acid sequences but not nucleotide sequences. In-frame beta chains were kept once TCRdb had trimmed the public reads at Q25 with fastp and called clones with MiXCR. Entries are consolidated by CDR3 protein sequence, retaining the most common genes and DNA. The V and J calls follow TCRdb's processing rather than the paper's. The sample table lists roughly 430,000 distinct CDR3 sequences, about 40% of them with a count of one. Around 8% of the sample is in the top ten clones.

The paper's findings and limits, for the study overall: Compared with controls, multiple sclerosis patients had significantly lower normalized Chao1 diversity, a finding suggesting substantial peripheral T-cell clonal expansion. When samples were clustered directly using the F measure, samples prepared in the same batch co-clustered strongly, which prompted a batch-effect correction. Significantly higher frequencies in patients than in controls were found for five or six TRBV segments, including TRBV5-6, TRBV5-1 and TRBV20-1. The multiple sclerosis patient group was slightly younger than the control group.

Recombination connected TRBV5-1 to TRBJ2-1, and TRBD1 aligns with 9 junction nucleotides. Sequencing was carried out using blood. The receptor's source is a girl aged 2 to 10 with multiple sclerosis. The DNA is TGCGCCAGCAGCTCCCCTACGGGTTGTTGGACAGGGGAAAATGAGCAGTTCTTC. Translated, this gives CASSSPTGCWTGENEQFF.